This TCR beta chain derives from a study of metastatic and nonmetastatic thyroid tumors. Methods used by the authors: Researchers built a distant-metastasis classifier for papillary thyroid cancer that drew on CDR3 differences across clinicopathological groups. Through MiXCR, TCRdb re-clonotyped the PCR reads. The V and J calls were not made by the authors but by TCRdb's processing. The table shows about 20,000 clones, with over 9% occurring only once. Between the trimmed V and J ends, which lost 7 bases and 0 bases, there was a span of 5 bases. The CDR3 consists of 13 residues. Per germline, CDR1 KGHDR and CDR2 SFDVKD. This clone was seen a handful of times. The entire patient cohort was treatment-naive prior to thyroid surgery.

The chain uses TRBV24-1 and TRBJ2-2; D is undetermined. The sequenced sample consisted of blood. This TCR derives from a male donor with papillary thyroid cancer or a benign thyroid nodule (not recorded which). Some clones in this sample may be carry-over from other donors' samples. DNA for the CDR3: TGTGCCACCAGGGTTTCGAACACCGGGGAGCTGTTTTTT. Translated: CATRVSNTGELFF.